Sequencing of this T cell receptor (beta chain) was carried out in a study of T cell repertoires in cytomegalovirus infection. V was trimmed by 10 bases and J by 1 base, leaving 17 bases between them. CDR1 and CDR2 (germline): MNHEY, SVGEGT. The CDR3 is made up of 14 amino acids. A remark on this clonotype: Antigen specificity is unknown.

MiXCR, applied by TCRdb to the reads, yields one record per CDR3 protein. Of around 300,000 distinct CDR3 sequences listed, approximately 22% are singletons. J is TRBJ2-7 and V is TRBV6-2 or TRBV6-3; no firm D call. The sequencing here drew on cultured PBMCs, taken from culture after CMV antigen stimulation. The clonotype comes from a human donor in good health (CMV status not recorded). Some clones in this sample may be carry-over from other donors' samples. The CDR3 spells CAINKGIPSYEQYF. The CDR3 DNA is TGTGCCATCAATAAAGGAATTCCGTCCTACGAGCAGTACTTC.